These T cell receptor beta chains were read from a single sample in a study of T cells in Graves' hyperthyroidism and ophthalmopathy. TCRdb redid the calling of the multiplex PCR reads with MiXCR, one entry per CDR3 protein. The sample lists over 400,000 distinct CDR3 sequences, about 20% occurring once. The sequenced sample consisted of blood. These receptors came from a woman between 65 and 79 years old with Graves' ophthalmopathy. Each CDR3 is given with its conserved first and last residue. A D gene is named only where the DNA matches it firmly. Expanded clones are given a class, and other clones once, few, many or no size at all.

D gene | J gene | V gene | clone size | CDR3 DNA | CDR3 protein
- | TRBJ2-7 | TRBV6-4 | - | TGTGCCAGCAGTGACAAGGACGGAGACTACGAGCAGTACTTC | CASSDKDGDYEQYF
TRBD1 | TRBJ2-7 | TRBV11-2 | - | TGTGCCAGCAGCTCACACTCACCAGGGACAGGGGGACCCTACGAGCAGTACTTC | CASSSHSPGTGGPYEQYF
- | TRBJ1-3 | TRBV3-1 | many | TGTGCCAGCAGCGATCCGGGACGGCGCTCTGGAAACACCATATATTTT | CASSDPGRRSGNTIYF
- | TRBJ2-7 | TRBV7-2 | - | TGTGCCAGCAGCTTGGTTAATGGGGCGGGGTACGAGCAGTACTTC | CASSLVNGAGYEQYF
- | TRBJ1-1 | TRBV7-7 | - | TGTGCTAGCAGCCCTAAAGAGGGGACTGAAGCTTTCTTT | CASSPKEGTEAFF
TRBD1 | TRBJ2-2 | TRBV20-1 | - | TGCAGTGCTAGAGATGGGACAGGCACCGGGGAGCTGTTTTTT | CSARDGTGTGELFF
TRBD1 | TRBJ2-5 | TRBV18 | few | TGTGCCAGCTCACCAGGGTCGACAGGGCGGGAGACCCAGTACTTC | CASSPGSTGRETQYF
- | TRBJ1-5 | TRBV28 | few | TGTGCCAGCAGTTCAGGGATTTTTGGCAATCAGCCCCAGCATTTT | CASSSGIFGNQPQHF
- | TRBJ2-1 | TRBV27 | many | TGTGCCAGCAGTCCCACCGGTTTGGCGGATAAACCCTACAATGAGCAGTTCTTC | CASSPTGLADKPYNEQFF
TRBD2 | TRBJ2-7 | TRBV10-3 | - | TGTGCCATCAGTGCCGGACTAGCGGGAACCGAGCAGTACTTC | CAISAGLAGTEQYF
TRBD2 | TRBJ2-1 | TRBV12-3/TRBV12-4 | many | TGTGCCAGCAGTTGGTGGGGGGGGAGGGCCGACAATGAGCAGTTCTTC | CASSWWGGRADNEQFF
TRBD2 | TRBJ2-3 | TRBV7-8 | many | TGTGCCAGCAGCCTCCGGACTAGCGGAAACCCCACAGATACGCAGTATTTT | CASSLRTSGNPTDTQYF
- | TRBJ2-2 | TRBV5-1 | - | TGCGCCAGCAGGGTTCAAGCGAACACCGGGGAGCTGTTTTTT | CASRVQANTGELFF
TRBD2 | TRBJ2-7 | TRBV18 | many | TGTGCCAGCTCTCCCACTAGCGGGAGTAACGAGCAGTACTTC | CASSPTSGSNEQYF
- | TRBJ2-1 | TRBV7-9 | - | TGTGCCAGCAGCTTGGCGATAGGGTCCGATGAGCAGTTCTTC | CASSLAIGSDEQFF